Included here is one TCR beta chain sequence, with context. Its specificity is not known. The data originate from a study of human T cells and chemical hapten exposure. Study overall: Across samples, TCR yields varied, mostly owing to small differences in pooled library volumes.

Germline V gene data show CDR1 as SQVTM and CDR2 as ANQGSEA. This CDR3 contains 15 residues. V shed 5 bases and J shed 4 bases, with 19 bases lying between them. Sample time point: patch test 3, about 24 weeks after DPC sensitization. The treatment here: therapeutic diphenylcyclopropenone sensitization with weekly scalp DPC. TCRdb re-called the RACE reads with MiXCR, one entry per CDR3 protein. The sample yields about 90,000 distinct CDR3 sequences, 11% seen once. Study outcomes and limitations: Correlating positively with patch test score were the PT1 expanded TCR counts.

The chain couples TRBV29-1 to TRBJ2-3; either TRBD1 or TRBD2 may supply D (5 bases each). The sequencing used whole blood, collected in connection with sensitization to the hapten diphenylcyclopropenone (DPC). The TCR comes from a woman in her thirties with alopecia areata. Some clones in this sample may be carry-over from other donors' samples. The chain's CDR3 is CSVTPGTLRADTQYF. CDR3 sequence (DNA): TGCAGCGTTACTCCTGGGACCCTAAGGGCAGATACGCAGTATTTT.